The sequence of this T cell receptor (beta chain) was determined in a study of resident and recirculating memory T cells in vitiligo. Measured with immunoSEQ multiplex PCR; TCRdb has only the in-frame clones, and not every one. The table includes more than 65,000 clones, more than 85% detected once. V was shortened by 0 bases and J by 5 bases, with 14 bases between the two germline ends. This CDR3 contains 15 residues. In germline, CDR1 is SGDLS, CDR2 YYNGEE. This rearrangement joins TRBV9 to TRBJ2-5, with a possible D match to TRBD2 (5 bases). The receptor was isolated from a male donor with vitiligo. The sequencing sample was made of blood. CDR3 amino acids: CASSVAGSSGETQYF. CDR3 DNA: TGTGCCAGCAGCGTAGCGGGGAGCAGTGGGGAGACCCAGTACTTC.